This TCR beta chain was identified during a study of blood T cell repertoires in COVID-19. Overall study context: From T cells, B-cell-depleted T cells, or PBMCs came the material, which was cDNA or gDNA.

Those enrolled, adults aged roughly 18 to 89 years, came from 20 to 25 US areas. Recovery among Cohort 3 donors was established by two negative PCRs, clearance, or symptom resolution. The CDR3 covers 14 residues. Trimming took off 3 bases at V and 3 bases at J, with 11 bases between the two ends. Germline CDR1 is LGHDT and CDR2 is YNNKEL (reference sequence). Per the original data handling: Amplification of reference gene primers was used by the study to estimate nucleated cell counts. Some clones are missing from TCRdb's copy, which holds only in-frame ones; the method was immunoSEQ multiplex PCR. Clone size and the V and J calls come from that table; the DNA yielded D and trimming. The top ten clones hold over 4.5% of a sample with under 450,000 clones, less than 90% of them seen once. This clone has a single count.

The sequence was obtained from a woman between 45 and 60 years old who had recovered from COVID-19. This chain connects TRBV3-1 (or the pseudogene TRBV3-2) to TRBJ1-2, with D uncertain. Sequencing input: PBMCs or T cells enriched from blood (not recorded which). CDR3 nucleotide sequence: TGTGCCAGCAGCCACGCGGAGCCGTACTATGGCTACACCTTC. Residues: CASSHAEPYYGYTF.